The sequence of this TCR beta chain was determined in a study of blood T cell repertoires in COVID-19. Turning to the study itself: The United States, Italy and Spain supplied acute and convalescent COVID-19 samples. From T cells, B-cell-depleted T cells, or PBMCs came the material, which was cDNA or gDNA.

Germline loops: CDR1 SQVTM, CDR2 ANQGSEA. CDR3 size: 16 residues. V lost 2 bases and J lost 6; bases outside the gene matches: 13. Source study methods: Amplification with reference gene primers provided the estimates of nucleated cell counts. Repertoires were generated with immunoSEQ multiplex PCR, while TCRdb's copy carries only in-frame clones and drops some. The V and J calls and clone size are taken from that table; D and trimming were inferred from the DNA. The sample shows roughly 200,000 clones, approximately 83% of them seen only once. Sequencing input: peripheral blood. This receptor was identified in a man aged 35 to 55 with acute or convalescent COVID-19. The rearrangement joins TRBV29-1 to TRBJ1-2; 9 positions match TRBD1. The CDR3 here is CSVEWVTGTGWNGYTF. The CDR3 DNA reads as TGCAGCGTTGAATGGGTAACCGGGACAGGGTGGAATGGCTACACCTTC.